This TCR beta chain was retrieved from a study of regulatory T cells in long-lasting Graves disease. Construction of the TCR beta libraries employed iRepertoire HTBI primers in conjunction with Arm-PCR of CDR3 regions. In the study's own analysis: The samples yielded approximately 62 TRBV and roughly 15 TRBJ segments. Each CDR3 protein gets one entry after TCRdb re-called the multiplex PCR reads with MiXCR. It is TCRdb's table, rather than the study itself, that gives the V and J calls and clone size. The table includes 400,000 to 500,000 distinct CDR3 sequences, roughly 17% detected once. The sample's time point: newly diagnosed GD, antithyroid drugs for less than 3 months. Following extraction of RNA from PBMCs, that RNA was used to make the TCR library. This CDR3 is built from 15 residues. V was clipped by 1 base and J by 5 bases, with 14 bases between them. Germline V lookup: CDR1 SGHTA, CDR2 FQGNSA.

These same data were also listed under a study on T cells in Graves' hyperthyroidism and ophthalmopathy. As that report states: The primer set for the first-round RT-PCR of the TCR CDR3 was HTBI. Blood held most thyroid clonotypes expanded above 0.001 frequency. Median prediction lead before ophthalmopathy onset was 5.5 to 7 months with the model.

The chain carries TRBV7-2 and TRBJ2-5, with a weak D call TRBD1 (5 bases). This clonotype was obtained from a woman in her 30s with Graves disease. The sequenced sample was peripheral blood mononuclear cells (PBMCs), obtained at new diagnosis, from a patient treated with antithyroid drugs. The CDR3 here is CASSLGVRVGETQYF. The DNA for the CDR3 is TGTGCCAGCAGCTTAGGAGTCAGGGTGGGGGAGACCCAGTACTTC. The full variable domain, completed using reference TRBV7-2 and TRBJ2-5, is GAGVSQSPSNKVTEKGKDVELRCDPISGHTALYWYRQSLGQGLEFLIYFQGNSAPDKSGLPSDRFSAERTGGSVSTLTIQRTQQEDSAVYLCASSLGVRVGETQYFGPGTRLLVL.